Presented here are 8 T cell receptor beta chains from one specimen sequenced in a study of blood T cell repertoires in COVID-19. Generated by immunoSEQ multiplex PCR, the TCRdb table keeps only in-frame clones and is missing some. The sample records 200,000 or so clones, around 83% being singletons. Sequenced input: peripheral blood. The receptors were gathered from a human donor in a cohort sampled during active COVID-19.

A word on this clone: Other nucleotide sequences in the sample specify the same CDR3. The V call is TRBV2, the J call TRBJ1-5; D is undetermined. Trimming took off 3 bases at V and 1 base at J, with 7 bases between the two ends. The V gene's germline CDR1 is SNHLY and CDR2 FYNNEI. The CDR3 totals 14 residues. This CDR3 is CASSDSLSNQPQHF. The CDR3 region has the DNA TGTGCCAGCAGTGATTCACTGAGCAATCAGCCCCAGCATTTT.

The V and J genes are TRBV19 and TRBJ1-5, with a tentative D call TRBD1 (6 bases). Looked up from germline, CDR1 is LNHDA and CDR2 is SQIVND (reference sequence). Trimming cost V 3 bases and J 3 bases, with 12 bases left between them. The CDR3 length is 15 residues. This CDR3 reads CASSMGHINNQPQHF. The CDR3 DNA follows: TGTGCCAGTAGTATGGGACACATCAACAATCAGCCCCAGCATTTT.

The chain carries TRBV27 and TRBJ1-5, with D possibly TRBD1 on 5 matching bases. Germline values: CDR1 MNHEY, CDR2 SMNVEV (reference sequence). V lost 5 bases, J lost 4 bases, and 18 bases lay in between. This CDR3 comprises 16 residues. CDR3 in amino acids: CASSQRGGAPNQPQHF. The CDR3 DNA reads as TGTGCCAGCAGTCAACGGGGAGGGGCACCTAATCAGCCCCAGCATTTT.

The chain uses TRBV4-2 and TRBJ2-7; 8 nucleotides line up with TRBD1. Per the germline V gene, CDR1 is LGHNA and CDR2 is YNFKEQ. The V gene end was trimmed by 4 bases and the J gene end by 1 base; junction bases not matched to a gene: 6. The CDR3 runs 15 residues. This CDR3 reads CASSRRTGFSYEQYF. For the CDR3, the DNA is TGTGCCAGCAGCCGGCGGACAGGGTTTTCCTACGAGCAGTACTTC.

The chain combines TRBV2 with TRBJ2-1; D might be TRBD2 (5 bases). Between the trimmed V and J ends, which lost 6 bases and 7 bases, there was a span of 16 bases. There are 14 residues in the CDR3. From germline, CDR1 is SNHLY and CDR2 FYNNEI. The CDR3: CASRGGRRGNEQFF. CDR3 sequence (DNA): TGTGCCAGCAGGGGCGGGCGCCGAGGGAATGAGCAGTTCTTC.

The chain carries TRBV6-5 and TRBJ1-2; 7 bases fit TRBD1. This CDR3 is 15 amino acids long. The junction had 13 bases not matched to a gene; V was cut back by 8 bases and J by 4 bases. Germline CDR1 and CDR2: MNHEY and SVGAGI. CDR3 coding DNA: TGTGCCAGCGGGTCGAACAGGGGACGCCTCTATGGCTACACCTTC. It yields the protein CASGSNRGRLYGYTF.

J is TRBJ2-1 and V is TRBV29-1, with a weak D call TRBD2 (6 bases). Germline CDR1 reads SQVTM; CDR2 reads ANQGSEA. There are 11 residues in the CDR3. Trimming removed 1 base at V and 12 bases at J, with 10 bases between. The CDR3 DNA follows: TGCAGCGTTGAAGCGACTAGAAGGCAGTTCTTC. Its translation: CSVEATRRQFF.

The chain is built from TRBV2 and TRBJ2-3; D is unclear. Germline CDR1 and CDR2: SNHLY and FYNNEI. CDR3 length: 15 residues. Between the trimmed V and J ends, which lost 1 base and 0 bases, there was a span of 8 bases. CDR3 bases: TGTGCCAGCAGTGAAGGCTTGGCAAGCACAGATACGCAGTATTTT. Protein product: CASSEGLASTDTQYF.